The clone carrying this TCR beta chain appeared a few times. The antigen remains unidentified. J gave up 9 bases and V 0 bases, and 8 bases lay outside the gene matches. The CDR3 length is 15 residues. Germline CDR1 is DFQATT and CDR2 is SNEGSKA (reference sequence). The source of the sample is a study of blood T cells in healthy people across ages. The overall study: For every two T cells, template switching captured about one barcoded beta molecule. Study outcomes and limitations: Naive CD4+ cells and diversity were both higher in long-lived donors than in aged donors. With age, beta diversity per million T cells declined roughly linearly, significantly by 40.

A J-beta primer mix and a sample-barcoded 5' primer were used in a second PCR of roughly 6 to 11 cycles. Each CDR3 protein is one row after TCRdb ran MiXCR on the 5' RACE reads. The data show 1.5 million to 2 million distinct CDR3 sequences, over 25% seen once. This rearrangement joins TRBV20-1 to TRBJ2-5; 12 positions agree with TRBD1. The sequencing input was blood. This clonotype originated in a woman aged 25 to 45 in good health. The CDR3 bases are TGCAGTGCTAGAGATGCCGGGACAGGGGGCAGGGCCCAGTACTTC. It encodes CSARDAGTGGRAQYF.